The 4 T cell receptor beta chains presented below share a single source sample, sequenced in a study of OX40 agonist ivuxolimab in advanced cancers. Sequencing was performed with immunoSEQ multiplex PCR; in TCRdb, only in-frame clones are kept and a portion is missing. The sample holds about 42,000 clones, approximately 90% seen once. The specimen was CD4+ or CD8+ T cells sorted from blood, collected in a trial of the OX40 agonist ivuxolimab. These receptors were obtained from an adult with an advanced solid tumor such as melanoma, head and neck, liver or kidney cancer.

This clone was found a few times. The genes are TRBV9 and TRBJ1-1; D not certain. There are 13 residues in the CDR3. Per germline, CDR1 SGDLS and CDR2 YYNGEE. V lost 3 bases, J lost 8 bases, and 14 bases lay in between. CDR3 sequence (DNA): TGTGCCAGCAGCGCAGGAAGAGATTTGGAAGCTTTCTTT. It codes for CASSAGRDLEAFF.

The CDR3 spells CSAGRTDTQYF. The CDR3 DNA sequence: TGCAGTGCTGGAAGGACAGATACGCAGTATTTT. The chain employs TRBV20-1 and TRBJ2-3; D uncertain. The CDR3 extends over 11 amino acids. V was shortened by 5 bases and J by 3 bases, with 6 bases between the two germline ends. Germline lookup yields CDR1 DFQATT and CDR2 SNEGSKA (reference sequence).

This chain connects TRBV7-9 to TRBJ1-4, with TRBD1 as a possible D gene (5 bases). CDR3 length equals 15 residues. V shed 5 bases and J shed 4 bases, with 14 bases lying between them. Germline values: CDR1 SEHNR, CDR2 FQNEAQ (reference sequence). The CDR3 DNA reads as TGTGCCAGCAGCGGAATTGGGGGATTTAATGAAAAACTGTTTTTT. Translating it yields CASSGIGGFNEKLFF.

The rearrangement joins TRBV7-8 to TRBJ1-1; D perhaps matches TRBD1 (5 bases). Germline CDR1 SGHVS, CDR2 FQNEAQ. The CDR3 spans 16 residues. The V end was cut by 4 bases, the J end by 6 bases, with 21 bases between. CDR3 DNA: TGTGCCAGCAGCTCCCTCCCCGGGCAGGGCGATGCTGAAGCTTTCTTT. It codes for CASSSLPGQGDAEAFF.